The subject of this entry is one T cell receptor (beta chain). The antigen is not known. These data originate in a study of cytomegalovirus exposure and HLA in healthy donors. Study background: HLA-typed donors were the source of approximately 86 million unique TCRs held in an early data release.

This PCR relied on a set of 60 Vbeta primers and 13 Jbeta primers. Here immunoSEQ multiplex PCR was the method, and the copy in TCRdb shows in-frame clones only, minus some. The sample contains about 160,000 clones, around 80% of which appear only once. J gave up 2 bases and V 0 bases, and 6 bases lay outside the gene matches. The CDR3 covers 17 residues. Germline V gene data show CDR1 as PRHDT and CDR2 as FYEKMQ (reference sequence). Overall study results and limits: There was a cluster of highly shared sequence variants that was likely a sequencing artifact. As was reported, the HLA-A and HLA-B alleles of most subjects were accurately predicted from TCR beta sequences. In a later analysis, a missense DCLRE1C variant was linked to TCR beta V- and J-gene trimming.

Source material: PBMCs. The rearrangement uses TRBV13 and TRBJ2-1; 8 positions agree with TRBD2. This clonotype was obtained from a woman in her fifties or sixties in good health and CMV-seropositive. This chain's CDR3 is CASSLGLAGFTYNEQFF. CDR3 sequence (DNA): TGTGCCAGCAGCTTAGGCCTAGCGGGCTTCACCTACAATGAGCAGTTCTTC. Looking up the rest from reference TRBV13 and TRBJ2-1 gives the full variable domain: AAGVIQSPRHLIKEKRETATLKCYPIPRHDTVYWYQQGPGQDPQFLISFYEKMQSDKGSIPDRFSAQQFSDYHSELNMSSLELGDSALYFCASSLGLAGFTYNEQFFGPGTRLTVL.